This record concerns one T cell receptor beta chain sequence. Its specificity is not known. The data are from a study of T cell responses to AZD1222 COVID-19 vaccine. Only in-frame clones appear in the TCRdb table, and some are missing; sequencing was by immunoSEQ multiplex PCR. Among around 160,000 clones listed, more than 75% were seen once. Study outcomes and limitations: AZD1222 recipients seropositive at baseline numbered only six. Spike-specific TCR breadth and depth rose after two AZD1222 doses. The sample set comprised mostly white British donors with more females, and clonal diversity was possibly underestimated. Within unmutated variant regions lay the reported targets of nearly half of spike-specific TCRs.

The CDR3 extends over 14 amino acids. V lost 3 bases, J lost 4 bases, and 1 base stayed unmatched. CDR1 is ENHRY, CDR2 SYGVKD, per germline. The receptor's source is an adult in good health. The chain recombines TRBV10-3 with TRBJ2-7, with 12 positions matching TRBD2. Sequencing was performed on peripheral blood, taken on day 0 of AZD1222 vaccination. The CDR3 spells CAISEGLAGYEQYF. CDR3 coding DNA: TGTGCCATCAGTGAAGGACTAGCGGGGTACGAGCAGTACTTC.